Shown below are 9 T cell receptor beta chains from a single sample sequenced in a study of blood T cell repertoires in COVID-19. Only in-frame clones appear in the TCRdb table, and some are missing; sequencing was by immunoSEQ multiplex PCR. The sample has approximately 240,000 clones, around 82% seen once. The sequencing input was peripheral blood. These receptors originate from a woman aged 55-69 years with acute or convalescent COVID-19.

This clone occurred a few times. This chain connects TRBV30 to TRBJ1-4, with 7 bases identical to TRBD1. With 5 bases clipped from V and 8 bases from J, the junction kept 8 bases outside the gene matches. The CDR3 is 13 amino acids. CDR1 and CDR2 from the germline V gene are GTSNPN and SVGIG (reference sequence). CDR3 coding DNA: TGTGCCTGGGCCGAGGGGGCGCGAGAAAAACTGTTTTTT. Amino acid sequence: CAWAEGAREKLFF. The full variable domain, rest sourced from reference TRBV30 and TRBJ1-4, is SQTIHQWPATLVQPVGSPLSLECTVEGTSNPNLYWYRQAAGRGLQLLFYSVGIGQISSEVPQNLSASRPQDRQFILSSKKLLLSDSGFYLCAWAEGAREKLFFGSGTQLSVL.

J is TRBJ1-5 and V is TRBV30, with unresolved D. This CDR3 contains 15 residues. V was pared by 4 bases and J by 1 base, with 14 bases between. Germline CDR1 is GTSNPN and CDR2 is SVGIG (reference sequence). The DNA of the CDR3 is TGTGCCTGGACCCTAGGAGGCAGAAGCAATCAGCCCCAGCATTTT. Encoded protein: CAWTLGGRSNQPQHF.

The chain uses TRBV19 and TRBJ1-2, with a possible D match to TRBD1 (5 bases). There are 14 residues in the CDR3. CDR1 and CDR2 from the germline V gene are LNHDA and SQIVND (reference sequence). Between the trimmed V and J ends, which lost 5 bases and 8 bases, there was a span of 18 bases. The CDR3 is CASSPQGRVKGYTF. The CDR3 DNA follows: TGTGCCAGTAGTCCTCAGGGCAGGGTGAAGGGCTACACCTTC.

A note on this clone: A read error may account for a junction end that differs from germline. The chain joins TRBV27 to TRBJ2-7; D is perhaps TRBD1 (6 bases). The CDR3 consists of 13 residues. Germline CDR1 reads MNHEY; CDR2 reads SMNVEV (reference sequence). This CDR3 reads CASSFAVDRKKSF. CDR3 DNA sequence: TGTGCCAGCAGTTTCGCTGTGGACAGAAAGAAATCCTTC.

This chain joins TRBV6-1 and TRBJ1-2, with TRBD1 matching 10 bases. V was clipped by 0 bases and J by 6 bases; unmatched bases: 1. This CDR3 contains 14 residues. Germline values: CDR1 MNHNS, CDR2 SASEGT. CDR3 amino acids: CASSEADRGNGYTF. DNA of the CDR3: TGTGCCAGCAGTGAAGCGGACAGGGGGAATGGCTACACCTTC.

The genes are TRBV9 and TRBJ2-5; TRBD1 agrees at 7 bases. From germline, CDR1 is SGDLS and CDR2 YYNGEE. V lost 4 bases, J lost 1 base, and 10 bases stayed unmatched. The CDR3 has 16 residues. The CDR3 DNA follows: TGTGCCAGCAGCTCAACCGGTGGGACAGTCCAAGAGACCCAGTACTTC. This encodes CASSSTGGTVQETQYF.

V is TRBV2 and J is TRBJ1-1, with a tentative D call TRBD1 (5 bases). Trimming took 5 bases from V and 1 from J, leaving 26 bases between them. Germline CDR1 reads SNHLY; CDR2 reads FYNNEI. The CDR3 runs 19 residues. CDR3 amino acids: CASSWAGPLGRRGNTEAFF. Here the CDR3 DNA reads TGTGCCAGCAGTTGGGCGGGCCCACTGGGGCGGAGGGGGAACACTGAAGCTTTCTTT.

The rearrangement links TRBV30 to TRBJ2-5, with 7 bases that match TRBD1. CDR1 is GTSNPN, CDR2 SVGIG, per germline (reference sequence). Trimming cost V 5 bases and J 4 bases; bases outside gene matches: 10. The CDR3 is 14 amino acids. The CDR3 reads CAWGQQGTGETQYF. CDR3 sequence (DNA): TGTGCCTGGGGACAACAGGGGACCGGAGAGACCCAGTACTTC.

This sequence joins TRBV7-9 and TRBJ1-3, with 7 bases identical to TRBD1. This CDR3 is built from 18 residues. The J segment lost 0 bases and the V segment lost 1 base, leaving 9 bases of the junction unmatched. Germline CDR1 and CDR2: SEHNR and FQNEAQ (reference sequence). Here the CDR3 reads CASSLVGDSLTSGNTIYF. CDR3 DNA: TGTGCCAGCAGCTTAGTCGGGGACAGCCTCACCTCTGGAAACACCATATATTTT.